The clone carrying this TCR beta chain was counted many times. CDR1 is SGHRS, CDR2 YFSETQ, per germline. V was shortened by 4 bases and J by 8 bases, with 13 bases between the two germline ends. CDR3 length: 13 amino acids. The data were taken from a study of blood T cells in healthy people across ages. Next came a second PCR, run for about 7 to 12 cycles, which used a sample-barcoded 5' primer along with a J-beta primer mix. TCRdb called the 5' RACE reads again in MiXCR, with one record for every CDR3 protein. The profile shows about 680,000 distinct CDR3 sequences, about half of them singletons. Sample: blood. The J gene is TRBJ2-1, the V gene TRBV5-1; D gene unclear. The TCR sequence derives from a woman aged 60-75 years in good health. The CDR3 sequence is CASSLSPQDEQFF. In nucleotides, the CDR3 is TGCGCCAGCAGCCTATCCCCCCAAGATGAGCAGTTCTTC.